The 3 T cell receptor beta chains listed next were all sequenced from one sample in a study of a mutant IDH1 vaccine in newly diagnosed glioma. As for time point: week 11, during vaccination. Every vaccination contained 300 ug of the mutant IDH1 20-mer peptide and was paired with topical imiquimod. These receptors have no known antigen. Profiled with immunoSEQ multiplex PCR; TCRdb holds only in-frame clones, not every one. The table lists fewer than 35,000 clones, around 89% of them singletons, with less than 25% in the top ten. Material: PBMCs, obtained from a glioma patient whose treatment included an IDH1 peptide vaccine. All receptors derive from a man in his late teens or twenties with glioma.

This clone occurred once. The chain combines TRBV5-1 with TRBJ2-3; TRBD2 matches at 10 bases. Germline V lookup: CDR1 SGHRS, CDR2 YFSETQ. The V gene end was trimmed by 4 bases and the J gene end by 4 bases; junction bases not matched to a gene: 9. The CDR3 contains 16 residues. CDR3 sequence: CASSRDPSGSPDTQYF. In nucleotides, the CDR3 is TGCGCCAGCAGCCGTGACCCTAGCGGGAGTCCAGATACGCAGTATTTT.

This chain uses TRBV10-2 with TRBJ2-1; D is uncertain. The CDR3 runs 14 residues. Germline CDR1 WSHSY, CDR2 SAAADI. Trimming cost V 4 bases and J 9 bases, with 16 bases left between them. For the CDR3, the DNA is TGCGCCAGCAGTGTGCCTAGTGATTGGACTGAGCAGTTCTTC. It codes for CASSVPSDWTEQFF.

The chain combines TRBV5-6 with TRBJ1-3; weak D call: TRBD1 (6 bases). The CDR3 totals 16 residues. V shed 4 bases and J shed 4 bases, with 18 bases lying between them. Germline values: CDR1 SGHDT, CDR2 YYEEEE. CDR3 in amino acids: CASSLTGPRLGNTIYF. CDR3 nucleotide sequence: TGTGCCAGCAGCCTGACAGGTCCCAGGTTGGGAAACACCATATATTTT. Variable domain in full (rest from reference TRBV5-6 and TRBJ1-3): DAGVTQSPTHLIKTRGQQVTLRCSPKSGHDTVSWYQQALGQGPQFIFQYYEEEERQRGNFPDRFSGHQFPNYSSELNVNALLLGDSALYLCASSLTGPRLGNTIYFGEGSWLTVV.